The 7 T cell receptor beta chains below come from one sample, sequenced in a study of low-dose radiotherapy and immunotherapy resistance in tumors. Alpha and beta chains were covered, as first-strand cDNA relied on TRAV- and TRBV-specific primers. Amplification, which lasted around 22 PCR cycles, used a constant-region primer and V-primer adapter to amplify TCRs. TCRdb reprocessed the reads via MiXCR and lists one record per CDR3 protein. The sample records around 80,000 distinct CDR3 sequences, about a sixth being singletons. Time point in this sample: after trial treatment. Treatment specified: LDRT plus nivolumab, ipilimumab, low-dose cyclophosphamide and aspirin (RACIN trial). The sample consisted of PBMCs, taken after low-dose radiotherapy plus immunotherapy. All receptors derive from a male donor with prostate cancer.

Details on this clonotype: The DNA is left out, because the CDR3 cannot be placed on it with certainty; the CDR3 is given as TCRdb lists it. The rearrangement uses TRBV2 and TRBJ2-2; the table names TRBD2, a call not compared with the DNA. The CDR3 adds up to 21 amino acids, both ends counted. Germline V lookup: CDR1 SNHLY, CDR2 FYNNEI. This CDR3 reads CASLPVPQTSGRNTGELFFFF.

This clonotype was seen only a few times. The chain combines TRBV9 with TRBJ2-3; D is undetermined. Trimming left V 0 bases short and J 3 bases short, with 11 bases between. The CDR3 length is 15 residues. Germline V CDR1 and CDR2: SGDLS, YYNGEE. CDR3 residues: CASSVGAAKTDTQYF. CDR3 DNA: TGTGCCAGCAGCGTAGGGGCAGCGAAAACAGATACGCAGTATTTT. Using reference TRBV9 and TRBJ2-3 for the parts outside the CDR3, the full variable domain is DSGVTQTPKHLITATGQRVTLRCSPRSGDLSVYWYQQSLDQGLQFLIQYYNGEERAKGNILERFSAQQFPDLHSELNLSSLELGDSALYFCASSVGAAKTDTQYFGPGTRLTVL.

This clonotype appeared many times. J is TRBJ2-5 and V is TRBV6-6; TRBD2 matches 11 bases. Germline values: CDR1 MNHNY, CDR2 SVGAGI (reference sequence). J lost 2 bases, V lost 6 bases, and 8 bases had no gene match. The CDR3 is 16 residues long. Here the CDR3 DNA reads TGTGCCAGCAGCCCTCCGACTAGCGGGATACAAGAGACCCAGTACTTC. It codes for CASSPPTSGIQETQYF.

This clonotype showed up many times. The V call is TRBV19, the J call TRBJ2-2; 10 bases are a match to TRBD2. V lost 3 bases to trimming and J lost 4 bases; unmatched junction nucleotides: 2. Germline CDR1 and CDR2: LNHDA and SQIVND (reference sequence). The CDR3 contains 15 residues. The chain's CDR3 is CASSILAGGTGELFF. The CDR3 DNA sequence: TGTGCCAGTAGTATTTTAGCGGGGGGCACCGGGGAGCTGTTTTTT.

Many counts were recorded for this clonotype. The CDR3 region is CACGRAGGSNTEAFF. Written as DNA, the CDR3 is TGTGCCTGCGGAAGGGCAGGGGGTTCGAACACTGAAGCTTTCTTT. The V gene is TRBV30, the J gene TRBJ1-1, with TRBD1 matching over 7 bases. CDR3 length: 15 amino acids. Trimming took 6 bases from V and 1 from J; bases not matched to a gene: 11. Germline V gene data show CDR1 as GTSNPN and CDR2 as SVGIG (reference sequence).

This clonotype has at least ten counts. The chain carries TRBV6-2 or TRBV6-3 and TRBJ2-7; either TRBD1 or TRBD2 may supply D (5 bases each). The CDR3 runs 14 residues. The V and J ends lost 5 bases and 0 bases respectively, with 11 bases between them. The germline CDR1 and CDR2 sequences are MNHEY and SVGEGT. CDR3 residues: CASSVGDASYEQYF. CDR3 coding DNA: TGTGCCAGCAGTGTGGGGGACGCCTCCTACGAGCAGTACTTC.

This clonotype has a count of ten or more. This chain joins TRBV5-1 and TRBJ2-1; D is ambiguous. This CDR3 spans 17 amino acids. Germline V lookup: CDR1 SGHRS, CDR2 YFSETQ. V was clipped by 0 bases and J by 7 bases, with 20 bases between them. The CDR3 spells CASSLALERTAENEQFF. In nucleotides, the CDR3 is TGCGCCAGCAGCTTGGCGCTGGAGCGAACGGCGGAGAATGAGCAGTTCTTC.